These 24 T cell receptor beta chains share one sample of origin, sequenced in a study of T cells in localized non-small cell lung cancer (dated by TCRdb to between 2020 and 2021). The method was the immunoSEQ multiplex PCR assay. TCRdb stores this immuneACCESS table with in-frame sequences only. Part of the clones is absent; in the studies checked, under half of the shortfall reflects unresolved V genes, and no reason is known for the rest. The sample table contains 35,000 or so clones; only one count was recorded for roughly 90% of them. The ten largest account for under 4.5% of the sample. The sequenced sample was peripheral blood, obtained before any cancer treatment. These receptors were obtained from a man between 40 and 69 years old with stage I lung adenocarcinoma.

This rearrangement joins TRBV28 to TRBJ1-4, with 7 nucleotides matching TRBD1. The V and J ends lost 10 bases and 2 bases, in that order; junction bases with no gene match: 16. The V gene's germline CDR1 is MDHEN and CDR2 SYDVKM. The CDR3 covers 17 residues. CDR3 region: CATLGTDGRGTNEKLFF. For the CDR3, the DNA is TGTGCCACCCTGGGGACAGACGGGAGGGGGACTAATGAAAAACTGTTTTTT.

V and J are TRBV25-1 and TRBJ1-5; 9 bases match TRBD1. CDR3 length: 16 amino acids. The V segment lost 4 bases and the J segment 5 bases; nucleotides outside the gene matches: 9. Germline V gene sequence: CDR1 MGHDK, CDR2 SYGVNS. This CDR3 is CASSALDRGYDQPQHF. CDR3 coding DNA: TGTGCCAGCAGTGCCCTGGACAGGGGATACGATCAGCCCCAGCATTTT. The full variable domain, rest sourced from reference TRBV25-1 and TRBJ1-5, is EADIYQTPRYLVIGTGKKITLECSQTMGHDKMYWYQQDPGMELHLIHYSYGVNSTEKGDLSSESTVSRIRTEHFPLTLESARPSHTSQYLCASSALDRGYDQPQHFGDGTRLSIL.

The chain couples TRBV4-1 to TRBJ1-6; D remains ambiguous. The germline gives CDR1 MGHRA, CDR2 YSYEKL. Trimming left V 1 base short and J 9 bases short, with 13 bases between. CDR3 length equals 15 residues. The CDR3 nucleotides are TGCGCCAGCAGCCAAGTAGGATACCTATCTTCACCCCTCCACTTT. It yields the protein CASSQVGYLSSPLHF.

The genes are TRBV6-1 and TRBJ2-5; a possible D gene is TRBD2 (5 bases). Germline CDR1 is MNHNS and CDR2 is SASEGT. V was shortened by 8 bases and J by 3 bases, with 19 bases between the two germline ends. The CDR3 totals 15 residues. The CDR3 protein is CASSSPGNGKETQYF. The CDR3 nucleotides are TGTGCCAGCTCCTCACCGGGAAACGGGAAAGAGACCCAGTACTTC.

The V gene is TRBV5-1, the J gene TRBJ2-7; D is ambiguous. Germline assignment: CDR1 SGHRS and CDR2 YFSETQ. There are 14 residues in the CDR3. V was cut by 0 bases and J by 5 bases, with 12 bases left in between. The CDR3 DNA is TGCGCCAGCAGCTTGGGGACGGGCCTCGACGAGCAGTACTTC. Protein: CASSLGTGLDEQYF.

This clone was counted only a few times. The gene calls are TRBV9 and TRBJ2-7; D may be TRBD1 or TRBD2 (6 bases each). The CDR3 spans 15 residues. Trimming pared 0 bases from V and 2 bases from J, leaving 12 bases between. In germline, CDR1 is SGDLS, CDR2 YYNGEE. CDR3 DNA sequence: TGTGCCAGCAGCGTAGGAGGGGGGAGTACCTACGAGCAGTACTTC. Its protein product is CASSVGGGSTYEQYF.

The chain carries TRBV10-2 and TRBJ2-1; D gene uncertain. The V end was cut by 0 bases, the J end by 10 bases, with 13 bases between. Germline-derived CDR1 and CDR2 are WSHSY and SAAADI. The CDR3 has 14 residues. DNA for the CDR3: TGCGCCAGCAGTGAGTCGGCAAACCACGGGGAGCAGTTCTTC. As protein: CASSESANHGEQFF.

This clone was counted once. This chain links TRBV30 with TRBJ1-5; D unresolved. There are 13 residues in the CDR3. Trimming removed 3 bases from V and 4 bases from J, with 10 bases in between. Germline V CDR1 and CDR2: GTSNPN, SVGIG (reference sequence). CDR3 nucleotide sequence: TGTGCCTGGAGGGGGAAGGGTAATCAGCCCCAGCATTTT. Protein: CAWRGKGNQPQHF.

The V call is TRBV9, the J call TRBJ1-1; maybe TRBD1 (6 bases). Germline loops: CDR1 SGDLS, CDR2 YYNGEE. The CDR3 is made up of 16 amino acids. The V gene lost 1 base and the J gene lost 5 bases, with 18 bases spanning the gap. The CDR3: CASSVSWGRGGTEAFF. CDR3 nucleotide sequence: TGTGCCAGCAGCGTATCGTGGGGGCGAGGGGGGACTGAAGCTTTCTTT.

The chain is built from TRBV19 and TRBJ2-7; possible D gene TRBD2, 5 bases. V lost 5 bases to trimming and J lost 0 bases, with 14 bases between them. Germline V gene lookup returns CDR1 LNHDA and CDR2 SQIVND (reference sequence). The CDR3 covers 15 residues. CDR3 coding DNA: TGTGCCAGTAGTCGGCGGGCAGCGAGCTCCTACGAGCAGTACTTC. This codes for CASSRRAASSYEQYF.

This chain joins TRBV4-2 and TRBJ1-5; weak D call: TRBD1 (6 bases). V shed 0 bases and J shed 0 bases, with 15 bases lying between them. CDR1 is LGHNA, CDR2 YNFKEQ, per germline. The CDR3 is 18 residues long. Here the CDR3 reads CASSQDWGTTLSNQPQHF. Written as DNA, the CDR3 is TGTGCCAGCAGCCAAGATTGGGGGACAACCCTTAGCAATCAGCCCCAGCATTTT.

V gene TRBV7-7 combines with J gene TRBJ2-7, with D possibly matching TRBD1 (5 bases). The germline gives CDR1 SSHAT, CDR2 FNYEAQ (reference sequence). The germline V and J ends were trimmed by 1 base and 3 bases, with 7 bases remaining between them. CDR3 length: 13 residues. The CDR3 is CASSLGDSYEQYF. As DNA, the CDR3 is TGTGCCAGCAGCTTAGGAGACAGCTACGAGCAGTACTTC.

The chain uses TRBV4-2 and TRBJ2-5, with D perhaps TRBD1 or TRBD2 (6 bases each). The germline V and J ends were trimmed by 0 bases and 5 bases, with 16 bases remaining between them. Germline lookup yields CDR1 LGHNA and CDR2 YNFKEQ. The CDR3 sequence is 16 residues long. The DNA for the CDR3 is TGTGCCAGCAGCCAAGATAATCCCGGGGGCGGGGAGACCCAGTACTTC. Its protein is CASSQDNPGGGETQYF.

V gene TRBV10-2 combines with J gene TRBJ2-7, with D unresolved. This CDR3 is built from 13 residues. The V end was cut by 3 bases, the J end by 9 bases, with 15 bases between. Germline V gene sequence: CDR1 WSHSY, CDR2 SAAADI. Here the CDR3 DNA reads TGCGCCAGCAGTGAATCGCCGGATCTGGGGCAGTACTTC. Translation: CASSESPDLGQYF.

This sequence joins TRBV4-1 and TRBJ1-2; D not resolved. The V end lost 1 base, the J end lost 4 bases, and 19 bases lay between the germline ends. This CDR3 has 17 amino acids. Germline V gene lookup returns CDR1 MGHRA and CDR2 YSYEKL. For the CDR3, the DNA is TGCGCCAGCAGCCAAGCGCAGGACGACTTTGGTGCCTATGGCTACACCTTC. It yields the protein CASSQAQDDFGAYGYTF.

V and J are TRBV30 and TRBJ1-6, with 7 bases matching TRBD1. V shed 3 bases and J 1 base; nucleotides not matched to a gene: 15. CDR1 is GTSNPN and CDR2 is SVGIG in the germline V gene (reference sequence). The CDR3 sequence is 19 residues long. CDR3: CAWRGTAKGVGSYNSPLHF. In DNA, the CDR3 is TGTGCCTGGAGGGGGACAGCGAAAGGGGTAGGGTCCTATAATTCACCCCTCCACTTT.

This sequence joins TRBV5-4 and TRBJ2-5, with D unclear. Germline CDR1 is SGHNT and CDR2 is YYREEE (reference sequence). This CDR3 comprises 13 residues. V shed 3 bases and J shed 3 bases, with 9 bases lying between them. CDR3: CASSSGRKETQYF. Written as DNA, the CDR3 is TGTGCCAGCAGCTCAGGACGGAAAGAGACCCAGTACTTC.

This chain uses TRBV5-6 with TRBJ1-5; 9 nucleotides match TRBD1. The CDR3 runs to 15 residues. CDR1 SGHDT and CDR2 YYEEEE come from the germline V gene. The ends lost 1 base at V and 4 bases at J; junction bases unmatched: 3. CDR3 region: CASSLSGTGNQPQHF. CDR3 bases: TGTGCCAGCAGCTTGAGCGGGACAGGGAATCAGCCCCAGCATTTT.

V and J are TRBV19 and TRBJ1-3, with a weak D call TRBD1 (5 bases). From germline, CDR1 is LNHDA and CDR2 SQIVND (reference sequence). This CDR3 is built from 14 residues. V lost 6 bases, J lost 4 bases, and 13 bases lay in between. CDR3: CASRPTGYGNTIYF. CDR3 nucleotide sequence: TGTGCCAGTAGACCAACAGGTTACGGAAACACCATATATTTT.

This chain uses TRBV30 with TRBJ1-1, with 7 bases lining up with TRBD1. From germline, CDR1 is GTSNPN and CDR2 SVGIG (reference sequence). V was pared by 7 bases and J by 3 bases, with 11 bases of the junction left unmatched. The CDR3 spans 14 residues. CDR3 sequence reads: CASTPHRGDTEAFF. CDR3 sequence (DNA): TGTGCCTCGACCCCCCACAGGGGAGACACTGAAGCTTTCTTT.

In its sample, this clone was seen once. CDR3 amino acids: CASSPVARQGGEQYF. The CDR3 DNA sequence: TGTGCCAGCAGTCCTGTCGCCCGACAGGGGGGCGAGCAGTACTTC. This chain connects TRBV27 to TRBJ2-7; 9 bases align to TRBD1. CDR1 is MNHEY and CDR2 is SMNVEV in the germline V gene (reference sequence). The CDR3 covers 15 residues. V dropped 5 bases and J dropped 6; count of bases not matched to a gene: 11.

The chain recombines TRBV6-4 with TRBJ1-1; D gene ambiguous. The V and J ends lost 8 bases and 1 base respectively, with 11 bases between them. This CDR3 comprises 13 residues. CDR1 and CDR2 (germline): MRHNA, SNTAGT. CDR3 sequence reads: CASRGLGNTEAFF. CDR3 nucleotides: TGTGCCAGCCGCGGATTAGGGAACACTGAAGCTTTCTTT.

The gene calls are TRBV27 and TRBJ2-3; no definite D call. Germline CDR1 is MNHEY and CDR2 is SMNVEV (reference sequence). The CDR3 sequence is 14 residues long. V lost 4 bases, J lost 4 bases, and 12 bases lay in between. In DNA, the CDR3 is TGTGCCAGCAGTTCCCCCCCCAGGTCAGATACGCAGTATTTT. Residues: CASSSPPRSDTQYF.

The V gene is TRBV5-1, the J gene TRBJ1-5; 7 positions match TRBD1. V shed 0 bases, J shed 8 bases, and the junction held 5 bases outside the gene matches. Germline V gene sequence: CDR1 SGHRS, CDR2 YFSETQ. The CDR3 length is 14 residues. The CDR3 reads CASSLEQGSEPQHF. Here the CDR3 DNA reads TGCGCCAGCAGCTTGGAACAGGGGAGCGAGCCCCAGCATTTT.